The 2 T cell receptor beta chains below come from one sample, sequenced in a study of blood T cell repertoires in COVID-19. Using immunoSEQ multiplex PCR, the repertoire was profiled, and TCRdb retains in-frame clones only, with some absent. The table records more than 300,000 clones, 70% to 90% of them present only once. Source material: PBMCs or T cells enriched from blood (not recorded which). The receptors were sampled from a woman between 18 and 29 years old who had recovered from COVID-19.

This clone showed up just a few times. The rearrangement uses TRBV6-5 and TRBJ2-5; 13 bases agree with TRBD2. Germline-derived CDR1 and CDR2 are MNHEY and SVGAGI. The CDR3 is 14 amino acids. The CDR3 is CATSGLAGVETQYF. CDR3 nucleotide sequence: TGTGCGACCTCAGGACTAGCGGGAGTAGAGACCCAGTACTTC.

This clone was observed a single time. As DNA, the CDR3 is TGTGCCAGCAGCTTAGTGACTAGGGGCACAGATACGCAGTATTTT. Protein: CASSLVTRGTDTQYF. J is TRBJ2-3 and V is TRBV11-2, with a tentative D call TRBD2 (6 bases). Between the trimmed V and J ends, which lost 1 base and 1 base, there was a span of 9 bases. Germline V gene data show CDR1 as SGHAT and CDR2 as FQNNGV. The CDR3 length is 15 residues.